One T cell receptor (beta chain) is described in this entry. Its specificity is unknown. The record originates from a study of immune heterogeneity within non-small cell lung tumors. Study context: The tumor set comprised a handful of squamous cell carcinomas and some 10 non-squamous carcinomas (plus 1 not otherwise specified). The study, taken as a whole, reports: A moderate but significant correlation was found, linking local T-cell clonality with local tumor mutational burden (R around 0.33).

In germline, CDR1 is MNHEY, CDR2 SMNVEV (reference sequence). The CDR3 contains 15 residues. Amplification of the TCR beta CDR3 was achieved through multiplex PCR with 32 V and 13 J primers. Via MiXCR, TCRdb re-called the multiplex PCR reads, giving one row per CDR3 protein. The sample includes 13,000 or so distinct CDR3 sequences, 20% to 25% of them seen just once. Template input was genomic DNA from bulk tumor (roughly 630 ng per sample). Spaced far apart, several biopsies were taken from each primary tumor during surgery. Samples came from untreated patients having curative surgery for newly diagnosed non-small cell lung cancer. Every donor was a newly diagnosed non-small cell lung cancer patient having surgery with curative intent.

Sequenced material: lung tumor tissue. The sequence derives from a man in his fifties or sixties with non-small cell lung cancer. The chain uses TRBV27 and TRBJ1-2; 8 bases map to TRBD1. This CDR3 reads CSISPAPPGGNGYTF. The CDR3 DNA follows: TGTTCCATCTCCCCAGCCCCCCCAGGGGGCAATGGCTACACCTTC.